This T cell receptor beta chain was obtained from a study of CD8 T cells in ankylosing spondylitis. Study conclusions and caveats: Eight highly homologous variants made up a TCR beta motif, and this motif appeared characteristic of ankylosing spondylitis blood.

This clonotype has a count of ten or more. The target antigen is unknown. The CDR3 length is 16 residues. Germline CDR1 KGHSH, CDR2 LQKENI. V was pared by 2 bases and J by 13 bases, with 14 bases of the junction left unmatched. One entry per CDR3 protein, called by TCRdb with MiXCR from the 5' RACE reads. The profile covers 200,000 to 250,000 distinct CDR3 sequences, with 25% to 30% appearing a single time and 5% to 7.5% taken by the ten largest. The source material was blood, either unsorted or a sorted T cell fraction (not recorded which). This sequence joins TRBV18 and TRBJ1-4; 9 positions match TRBD1. The sequence was obtained from a male donor with ankylosing spondylitis or in good health (not recorded which). The CDR3 bases are TGTGCCAGCTCACCATCGACCTCGGGACAGGGCACTGGACTGTTTTTT. The encoded protein is CASSPSTSGQGTGLFF.